The entry below describes one T cell receptor (beta chain). Antigen unknown. 5'RACE, which relied on constant-segment primers, yielded TCR alpha and TCR beta cDNA libraries carrying sample barcodes and UMIs. TCRdb reprocessed the 5' RACE reads via MiXCR and lists one record per CDR3 protein. Altogether about 430,000 distinct CDR3 sequences are present, 20% to 30% being singletons, with the ten largest covering 7% to 9.5%. The sample is drawn from a study of T-cell memory formation after mild COVID-19. Study-level information: For the most part, TCR clusters were specific to one donor.

Study results and limitations: Clones that contracted from day 15 to 85 had balanced CD4/CD8; later expanders were CD4+ biased.

This CDR3 contains 13 residues. CDR1 and CDR2 from the germline V gene are SGHDT and YYEEEE. Trimming took off 0 bases at V and 7 bases at J, with 11 bases between the two ends. This chain links TRBV5-6 with TRBJ2-7; maybe TRBD1 (5 bases). The sequence was collected from an adult woman who had mild COVID-19 (a few samples of this study predate the infection). Cell type and time point are not known. The sample taken for sequencing was PBMCs or a T cell subset sorted from them (not recorded which). In DNA form, the CDR3 reads TGTGCCAGCAGCTTGGGGCAGGGCTCTGAGCAGTACTTC. As protein: CASSLGQGSEQYF.